The entry below describes one TCR beta chain. This clonotype was recorded at least ten times. The antigen this receptor binds is unknown. No much larger clone exists at a distance of one base, and base qualities are not known. V trim: 4 bases; J trim: 9 bases; unmatched bases: 13. From its cysteine to its phenylalanine, the CDR3 spans 15 amino acids. CDR3 DNA only is kept here, 45 bases in frame from base 1. Based on the germline V gene, the CDR1 and CDR2 sequences are SGHRS and YFSETQ. TCRdb shows the sequencer as Illumina HiSeq 2000. Multiplex PCR amplification was used to generate the TCR beta chain libraries. The amplified TCR beta chain products were analyzed by high-throughput sequencing. The raw public reads went through TCRdb reprocessing: fastp at Q25, MiXCR clone calling, in-frame beta chains kept. Rows matching on CDR3 protein sequence are summarized as one entry with the most common DNA and genes. In all, the sample holds about 140,000 distinct CDR3 sequences, and roughly 33% of those were seen once. Roughly 2.3% of the sample lies in the top ten.

This sample was included in a study of breast tumors, draining lymph nodes, adjacent tissues (TCRdb year 2016). Broadly, across the study: TCR beta repertoires were compared across tumor, adjacent nontumor tissue and axillary lymph nodes obtained from breast cancer patients. In human breast cancer, the study set out to assess how tumor, surrounding tissue and draining lymph node repertoires relate to one another and whether T cells might be exchanged between them. Overall study outcomes, separate from this receptor: Tumor and nontumor tissue repertoires were found to be significantly more similar in luminal-like than in basal-like breast cancer. The data were judged consistent with most tumor T cells deriving from the lymph node and then expanding within tumor tissue. The study presented the conclusion that tumor T cells originate in lymph nodes as consistent with a hypothesis, not as something directly demonstrated. T-cell repertoire diversity in tumors was found to be lower than in lymph nodes but higher than in nontumor tissue, and preferential V and J gene usage was observed.

Lymph node samples were obtained from the axillary draining lymph nodes of breast cancer patients. Specimen: axillary lymph node tissue. The sequence links TRBV5-1 to TRBJ2-1, and TRBD2 aligns with 7 junction nucleotides. The TCR was taken from a female donor with breast cancer. Some clones in this sample may be carry-over from other donors' samples. The base sequence is TGCGCCAGCAGCGTATTGGGAGGGGATTTTGGTGAGCAGTTCTTC. Its coded protein is CASSVLGGDFGEQFF. This CDR3, with the reference TRBV5-1 and TRBJ2-1 proteins standing in past its ends, gives the full variable domain KAGVTQTPRYLIKTRGQQVTLSCSPISGHRSVSWYQQTPGQGLQFLFEYFSETQRNKGNFPGRFSGRQFSNSRSEMNVSTLELGDSALYLCASSVLGGDFGEQFFGPGTRLTVL.